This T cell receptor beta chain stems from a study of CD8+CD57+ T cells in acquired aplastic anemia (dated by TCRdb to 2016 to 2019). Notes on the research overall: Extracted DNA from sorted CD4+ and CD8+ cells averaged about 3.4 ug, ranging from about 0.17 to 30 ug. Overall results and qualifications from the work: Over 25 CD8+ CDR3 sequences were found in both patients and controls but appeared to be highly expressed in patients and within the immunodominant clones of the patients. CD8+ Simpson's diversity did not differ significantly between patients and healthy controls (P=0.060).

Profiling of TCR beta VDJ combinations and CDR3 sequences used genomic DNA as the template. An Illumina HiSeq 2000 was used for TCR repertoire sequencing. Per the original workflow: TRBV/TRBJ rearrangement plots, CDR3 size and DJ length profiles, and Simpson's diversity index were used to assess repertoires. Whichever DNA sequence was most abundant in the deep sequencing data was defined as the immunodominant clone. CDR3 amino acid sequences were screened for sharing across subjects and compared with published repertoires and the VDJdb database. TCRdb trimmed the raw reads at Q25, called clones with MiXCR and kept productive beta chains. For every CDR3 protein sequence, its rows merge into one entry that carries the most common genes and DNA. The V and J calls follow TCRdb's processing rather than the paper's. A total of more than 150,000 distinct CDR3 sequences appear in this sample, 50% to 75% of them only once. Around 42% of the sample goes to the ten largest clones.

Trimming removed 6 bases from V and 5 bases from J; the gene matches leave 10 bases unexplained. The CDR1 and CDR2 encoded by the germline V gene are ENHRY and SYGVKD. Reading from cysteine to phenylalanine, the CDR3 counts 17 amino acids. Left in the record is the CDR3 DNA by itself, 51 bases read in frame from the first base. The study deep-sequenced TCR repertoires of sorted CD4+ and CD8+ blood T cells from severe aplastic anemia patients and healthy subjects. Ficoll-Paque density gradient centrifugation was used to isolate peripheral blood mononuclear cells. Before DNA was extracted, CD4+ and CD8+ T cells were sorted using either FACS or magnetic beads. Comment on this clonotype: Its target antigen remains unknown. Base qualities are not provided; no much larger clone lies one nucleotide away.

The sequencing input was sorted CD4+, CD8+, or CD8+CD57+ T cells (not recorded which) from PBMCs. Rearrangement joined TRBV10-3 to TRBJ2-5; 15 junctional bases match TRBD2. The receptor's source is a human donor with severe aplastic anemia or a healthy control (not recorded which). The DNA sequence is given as TGTGCCATCAGACCTGGACTAGCGGGAGGGTCCCGGGAGACCCAGTACTTC. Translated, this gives CAIRPGLAGGSRETQYF.